The source of this T cell receptor beta chain is a study of blood T cell repertoires in COVID-19. Study background: Sites in the United States, Italy and Spain provided acute and convalescent COVID-19 samples. T cells, B-cell-depleted T cells, or PBMCs provided the cDNA or gDNA that served as material.

Profiling relied on immunoSEQ multiplex PCR, and the TCRdb table lists in-frame clones only, not all of them. The table records 150,000 to 200,000 clones, roughly 81% of them present only once. Seattle enrolled patients during active infection and tracked them longitudinally. V dropped 6 bases and J dropped 5 bases, with 11 bases sitting between them. This CDR3 is built from 11 residues. Germline V gene sequence: CDR1 SQVTM, CDR2 ANQGSEA. The chain joins TRBV29-1 to TRBJ2-7, with a tentative D call TRBD2 (6 bases). Sequencing was performed on peripheral blood. This TCR was sampled from a woman older than 75 with COVID-19, enrolled during active disease. The CDR3 region has the DNA TGCAGCGTGGCGGAGGGTAACGAGCAGTACTTC. Translating gives CSVAEGNEQYF.